The text below deals with one T cell receptor beta chain. The CDR3 runs to 13 residues. Trimming removed 6 bases from V and 4 bases from J; junction bases left unmatched: 2. Germline CDR1 is SGHRS and CDR2 is YFSETQ. Original processing methods: Estimation of nucleated cell counts relied on the amplification of reference gene primers. Some clones are missing from TCRdb's copy, which holds only in-frame ones; the method was immunoSEQ multiplex PCR. The DNA was the basis for D and trimming; V, J and clone size are from that table. The sample lists about 160,000 clones, over 75% occurring once. The source of the sample is a study of blood T cell repertoires in COVID-19. The overall study: Acute and convalescent COVID-19 samples came from the United States, Italy and Spain. T cells, B-cell-depleted T cells, or PBMCs provided the cDNA or gDNA that served as material.

The rearrangement joins TRBV5-1 to TRBJ1-1; 11 bases align to TRBD1. Sample: peripheral blood. The receptor's source is an older man with acute or convalescent COVID-19. This CDR3 is CASIGTGGTEAFF. In DNA form, the CDR3 reads TGCGCCAGCATCGGGACAGGGGGCACTGAAGCTTTCTTT.